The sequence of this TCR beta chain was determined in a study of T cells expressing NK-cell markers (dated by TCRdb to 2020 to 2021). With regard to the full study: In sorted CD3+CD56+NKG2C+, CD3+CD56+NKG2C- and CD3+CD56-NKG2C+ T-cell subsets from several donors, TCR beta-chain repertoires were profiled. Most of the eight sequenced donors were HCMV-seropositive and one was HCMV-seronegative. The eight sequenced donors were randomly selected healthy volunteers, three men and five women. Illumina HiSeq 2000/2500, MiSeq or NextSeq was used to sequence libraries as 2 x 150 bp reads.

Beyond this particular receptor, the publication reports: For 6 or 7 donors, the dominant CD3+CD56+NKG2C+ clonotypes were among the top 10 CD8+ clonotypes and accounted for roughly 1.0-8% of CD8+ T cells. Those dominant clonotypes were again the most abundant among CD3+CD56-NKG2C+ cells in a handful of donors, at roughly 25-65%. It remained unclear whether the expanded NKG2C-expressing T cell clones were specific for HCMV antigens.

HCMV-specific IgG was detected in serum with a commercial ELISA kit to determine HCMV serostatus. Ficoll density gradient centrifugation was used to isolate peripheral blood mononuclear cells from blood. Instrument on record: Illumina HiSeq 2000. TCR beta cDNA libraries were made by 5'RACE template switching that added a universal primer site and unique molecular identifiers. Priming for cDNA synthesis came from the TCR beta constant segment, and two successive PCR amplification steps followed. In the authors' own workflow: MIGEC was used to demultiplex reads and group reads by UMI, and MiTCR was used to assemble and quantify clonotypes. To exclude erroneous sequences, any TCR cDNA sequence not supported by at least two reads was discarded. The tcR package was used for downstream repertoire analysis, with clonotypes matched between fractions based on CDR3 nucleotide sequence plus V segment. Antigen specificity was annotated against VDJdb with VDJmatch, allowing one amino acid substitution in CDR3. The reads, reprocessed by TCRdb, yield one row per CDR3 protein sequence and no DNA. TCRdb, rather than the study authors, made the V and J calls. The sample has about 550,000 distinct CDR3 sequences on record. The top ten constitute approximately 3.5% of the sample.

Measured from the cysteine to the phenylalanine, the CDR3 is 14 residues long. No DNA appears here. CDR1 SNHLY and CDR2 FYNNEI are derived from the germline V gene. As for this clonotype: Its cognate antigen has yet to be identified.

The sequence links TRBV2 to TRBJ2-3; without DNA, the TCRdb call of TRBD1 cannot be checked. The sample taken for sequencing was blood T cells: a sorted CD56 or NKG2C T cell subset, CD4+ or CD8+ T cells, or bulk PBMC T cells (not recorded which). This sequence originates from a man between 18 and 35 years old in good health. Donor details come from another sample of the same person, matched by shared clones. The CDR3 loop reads CASSNTQGTDTQYF.